This TCR beta chain is from a study of T cell responses to AZD1222 COVID-19 vaccine. The V segment lost 4 bases and the J segment 4 bases; nucleotides outside the gene matches: 3. The CDR3 is made up of 14 amino acids. Germline CDR1 is SGHRS and CDR2 is YFSETQ. Libraries were prepared by immunoSEQ multiplex PCR; TCRdb keeps only in-frame clonotypes and omits some of them. The sample has 130,000 to 150,000 clones; about 90% are singletons. Source: peripheral blood, taken on day 0 of AZD1222 vaccination. The V gene is TRBV5-1, the J gene TRBJ1-2; 11 nucleotides align to TRBD1. This sequence originates from an adult in good health. The CDR3, as DNA: TGCGCCAGCAGCGGGGACAGGGGGGCCTATGGCTACACCTTC. Its translation: CASSGDRGAYGYTF.